The entry below describes one TCR beta chain. Other DNA sequences in this sample translate to the same CDR3. These data belong to a study of shared clonotypes between healthy human individuals. Genomic DNA of every subset was divided equally among multiple immunoSEQ plates. Assay used: immunoSEQ multiplex PCR; TCRdb lists only in-frame clones, some missing. This table holds around 2.5 million clones, approximately 93% found once. The V gene's germline CDR1 is SGHTA and CDR2 FQGNSA. Trimming took off 2 bases at V and 4 bases at J, with 7 bases between the two ends. The CDR3 has 13 amino acids. The chain combines TRBV7-2 with TRBJ2-3; D assignment may be TRBD1 or TRBD2 (5 bases each). The source is a man younger than 30 in good health. Some clones in this sample may be carry-over from other donors' samples. The sample taken for sequencing was naive CD4+ T cells from PBMCs. The subset was: CD45RA+ positively selected. CDR3 residues: CASSLLGPDTQYF. The CDR3 nucleotides read TGTGCCAGCAGCTTACTGGGACCAGATACGCAGTATTTT.